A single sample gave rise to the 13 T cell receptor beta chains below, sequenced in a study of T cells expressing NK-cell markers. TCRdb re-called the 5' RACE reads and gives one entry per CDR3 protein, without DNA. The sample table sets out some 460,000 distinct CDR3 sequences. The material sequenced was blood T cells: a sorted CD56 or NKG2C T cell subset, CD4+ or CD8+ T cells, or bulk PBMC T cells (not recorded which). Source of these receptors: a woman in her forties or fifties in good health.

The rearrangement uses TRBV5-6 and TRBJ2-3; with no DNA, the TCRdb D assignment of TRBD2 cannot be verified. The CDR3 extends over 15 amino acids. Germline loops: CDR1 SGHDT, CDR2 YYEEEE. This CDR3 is CASSHLGGLTDTQYF.

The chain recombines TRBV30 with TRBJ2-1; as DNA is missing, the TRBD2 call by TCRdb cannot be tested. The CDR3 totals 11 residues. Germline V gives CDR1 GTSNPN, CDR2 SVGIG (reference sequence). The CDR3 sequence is CARILAGEQFF.

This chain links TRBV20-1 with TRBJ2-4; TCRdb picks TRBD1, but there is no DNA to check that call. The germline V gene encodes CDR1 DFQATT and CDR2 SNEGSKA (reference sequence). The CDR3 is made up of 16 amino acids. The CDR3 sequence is CSASPVTGSGGNIQYF.

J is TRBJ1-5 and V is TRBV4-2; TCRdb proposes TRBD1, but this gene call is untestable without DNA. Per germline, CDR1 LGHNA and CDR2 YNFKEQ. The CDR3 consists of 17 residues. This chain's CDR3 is CASSQAGRGRGNQPQHF.

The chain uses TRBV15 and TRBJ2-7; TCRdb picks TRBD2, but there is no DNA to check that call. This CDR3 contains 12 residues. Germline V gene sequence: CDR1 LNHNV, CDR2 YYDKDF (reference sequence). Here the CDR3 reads CATSSGGGEQYF. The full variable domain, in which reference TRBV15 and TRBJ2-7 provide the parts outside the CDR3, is DAMVIQNPRYQVTQFGKPVTLSCSQTLNHNVMYWYQQKSSQAPKLLFHYYDKDFNNEADTPDNFQSRRPNTSFCFLDIRSPGLGDTAMYLCATSSGGGEQYFGPGTRLTVT.

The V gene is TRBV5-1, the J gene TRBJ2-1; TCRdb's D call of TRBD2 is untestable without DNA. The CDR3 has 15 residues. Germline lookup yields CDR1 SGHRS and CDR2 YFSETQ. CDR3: CASSRTSGRTYEQFF.

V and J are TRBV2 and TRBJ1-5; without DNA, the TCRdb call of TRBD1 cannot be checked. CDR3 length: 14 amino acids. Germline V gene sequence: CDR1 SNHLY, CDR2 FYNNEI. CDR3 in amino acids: CASIDRGKAQPQHF. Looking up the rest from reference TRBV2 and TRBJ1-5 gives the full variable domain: EPEVTQTPSHQVTQMGQEVILRCVPISNHLYFYWYRQILGQKVEFLVSFYNNEISEKSEIFDDQFSVERPDGSNFTLKIRSTKLEDSAMYFCASIDRGKAQPQHFGDGTRLSIL.

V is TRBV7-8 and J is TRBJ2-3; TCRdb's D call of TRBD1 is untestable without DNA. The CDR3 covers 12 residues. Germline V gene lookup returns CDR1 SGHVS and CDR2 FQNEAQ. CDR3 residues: CASRGRDLKQYF.

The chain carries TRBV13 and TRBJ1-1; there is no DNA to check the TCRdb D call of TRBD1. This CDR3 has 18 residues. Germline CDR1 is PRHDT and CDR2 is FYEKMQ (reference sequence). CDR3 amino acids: CASSGQPGQGRGNTEAFF.

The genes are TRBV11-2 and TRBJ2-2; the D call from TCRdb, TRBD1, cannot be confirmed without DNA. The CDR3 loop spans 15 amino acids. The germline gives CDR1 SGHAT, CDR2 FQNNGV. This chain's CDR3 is CASSPGTGLAGELFF.

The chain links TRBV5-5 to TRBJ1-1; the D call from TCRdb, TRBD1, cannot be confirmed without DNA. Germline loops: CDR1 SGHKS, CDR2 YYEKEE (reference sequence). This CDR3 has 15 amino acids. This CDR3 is CASSSPSGGPGKAFF.

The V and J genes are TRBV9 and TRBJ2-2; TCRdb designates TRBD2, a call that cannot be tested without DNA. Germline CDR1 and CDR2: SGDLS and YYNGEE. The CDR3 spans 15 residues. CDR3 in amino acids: CASMQGPSDTGELFF. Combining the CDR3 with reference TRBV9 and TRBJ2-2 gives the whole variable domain DSGVTQTPKHLITATGQRVTLRCSPRSGDLSVYWYQQSLDQGLQFLIQYYNGEERAKGNILERFSAQQFPDLHSELNLSSLELGDSALYFCASMQGPSDTGELFFGEGSRLTVL.

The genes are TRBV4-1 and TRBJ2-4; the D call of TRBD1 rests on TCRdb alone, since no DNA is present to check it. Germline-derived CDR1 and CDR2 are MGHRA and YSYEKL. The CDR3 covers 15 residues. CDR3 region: CASSQAPRQGNIQYF.